This T cell receptor beta chain was found in a study of T-cell memory formation after mild COVID-19. Whole-study context: TCR clusters were largely donor specific.

The germline CDR1 and CDR2 sequences are MNHNS and SASEGT. The V segment lost 6 bases and the J segment 3 bases; nucleotides outside the gene matches: 8. This CDR3 is 14 amino acids long. TCR alpha and TCR beta cDNA libraries carrying sample barcodes and UMIs came from 5'RACE with constant-segment primers. MiXCR, applied by TCRdb to the 5' RACE reads, yields one record per CDR3 protein. The table has around 300,000 distinct CDR3 sequences, 10% to 15% seen once. Regarding the study as a whole: CD4+ contracting clones lay mainly in CM and EM, CD8+ ones in EMRA. The pre-infection memory compartment contained some responding clones, suggesting cross-reactive memory joined.

The sample holds a few counts of this clonotype. Its antigen is still unknown. The sequence came from a young man who had mild COVID-19 (a few samples of this study predate the infection). Cell type and time point are not known. The chain links TRBV6-1 to TRBJ2-7, with 7 bases aligning to TRBD1. The specimen sequenced was PBMCs or a T cell subset sorted from them (not recorded which). DNA for the CDR3: TGTGCCAGCAGGAACAGGGGCCGAGGCTACGAGCAGTACGTC. Residues: CASRNRGRGYEQYV.